The rows below give T cell receptor beta chains drawn from one sample of a study. MiXCR, run by TCRdb on the 5' RACE reads, gives a single entry per CDR3 protein. The table records roughly 58,000 distinct CDR3 sequences, more than 20% of them present only once. Sequenced input: tumor-infiltrating Tregs sorted from the breast tumor. These receptors were obtained from a female donor with breast cancer. The conserved cysteine and the conserved F or W are not part of the CDR3 here.

J: TRBJ1-2; V: TRBV5-1; CDR3: ASSFGSTSGYT
J: TRBJ2-1; V: TRBV5-1; CDR3: ASQDPSSYNEQF
J: TRBJ1-4; V: TRBV11-2; CDR3: ASSLGTGGEKLF
J: TRBJ1-3; V: TRBV5-1; CDR3: ASSLVGYGNTIY
J: TRBJ2-5; V: TRBV6-5; CDR3: ASKSGRGQETQY
J: TRBJ1-6; V: TRBV7-9; CDR3: ASSYDRNSPLH
J: TRBJ2-5; V: TRBV24-1; CDR3: ATSDLHGGRETQY
J: TRBJ1-2; V: TRBV7-8; CDR3: ASSLADRGIIGDT
J: TRBJ2-7; V: TRBV6-2/TRBV6-3; CDR3: ASSLSGQRYEQY
J: TRBJ2-7; V: TRBV6-6; CDR3: ASRKGEQGTHEQY
J: TRBJ2-7; V: TRBV10-2; CDR3: ASSSDSYYEQY
J: TRBJ1-2; V: TRBV20-1; CDR3: SAILGVDYGYT
J: TRBJ2-5; V: TRBV4-2; CDR3: ASSLQGDGQETQY
J: TRBJ1-5; V: TRBV7-9; CDR3: ASSLDGSGGPQH
J: TRBJ1-1; V: TRBV6-1; CDR3: ASRVTGIVAEAF
J: TRBJ2-5; V: TRBV5-1; CDR3: ASSYYGQGKKTQY
J: TRBJ1-1; V: TRBV5-1; CDR3: ASSFGDTEAF
J: TRBJ1-2; V: TRBV5-1; CDR3: ASRQGRSISYGYT
J: TRBJ1-2; V: TRBV9; CDR3: ASSSGQHYGYT
J: TRBJ1-5; V: TRBV12-3/TRBV12-4; CDR3: ASSFSRGRNQPQH
J: TRBJ2-7; V: TRBV7-9; CDR3: ASSPPLITYEQY
J: TRBJ1-5; V: TRBV12-3/TRBV12-4; CDR3: ASSPQGNSNQPQH
J: TRBJ2-3; V: TRBV7-2; CDR3: ASSLGGAGY
J: TRBJ2-5; V: TRBV7-3; CDR3: ASSLAGTLQETQY
J: TRBJ1-5; V: TRBV6-1; CDR3: ASISDRDGQPQH
J: TRBJ2-7; V: TRBV18; CDR3: ASSHRTSGGTSEQY
J: TRBJ2-1; V: TRBV6-2/TRBV6-3; CDR3: ASSSALAGGSHEQF
J: TRBJ2-3; V: TRBV7-8; CDR3: ASSKSVRGDTQY
J: TRBJ2-3; V: TRBV12-3/TRBV12-4; CDR3: ASSGGTTDTQY
J: TRBJ2-1; V: TRBV7-2; CDR3: ASSLVDYNEQF
J: TRBJ2-6; V: TRBV5-4; CDR3: ASSLDPSGANVLT
J: TRBJ2-1; V: TRBV5-1; CDR3: ASSLLQGLEQF
J: TRBJ1-5; V: TRBV30; CDR3: AWSEGGNQPQH
J: TRBJ1-4; V: TRBV9; CDR3: ASSPSWGAGEKLF
J: TRBJ2-1; V: TRBV5-1; CDR3: ASSLDRGTYNEQF
J: TRBJ1-2; V: TRBV4-1; CDR3: ASSQVLGGYGYT
J: TRBJ2-7; V: TRBV12-3/TRBV12-4; CDR3: ASSLAGYEQY
J: TRBJ1-3; V: TRBV20-1; CDR3: SARGLAGNTIY
J: TRBJ2-4; V: TRBV5-1; CDR3: ASSLDGGMENIQY